The T cell receptor (beta chain) described here comes from a study of control samples from healthy donors and cancer patients. This CDR3 is 16 amino acids long. The V gene's germline CDR1 is MDHEN and CDR2 SYDVKM. V was clipped by 6 bases and J by 0 bases; unmatched bases: 9. Sequenced by immunoSEQ multiplex PCR; TCRdb stores in-frame clones only, minus some. The repertoire holds around 250,000 clones, over 75% seen once, with about an eighth in the top ten. The chain couples TRBV28 to TRBJ2-7; TRBD1 matches at 9 bases. This TCR came from a woman between 55 and 75 years old with lung cancer. Sequenced: PBMCs. This CDR3 reads CASSYLGQGTSYEQYF. CDR3 DNA sequence: TGTGCCAGCAGCTACCTCGGACAGGGGACCTCCTACGAGCAGTACTTC.